This TCR beta chain was recovered during a study of blood T cell repertoires in COVID-19. Authors' processing steps: It was from reference gene primer amplification that nucleated cell counts were estimated. The method was immunoSEQ multiplex PCR; TCRdb's version includes in-frame clones alone and lacks a portion of them. V and J calls and clone size are given by that table; D and trimming were obtained from the DNA. The table shows around 170,000 clones, with roughly 87% occurring only once. This CDR3 has 17 residues. Trimming shortened V by 4 bases and J by 1 base, and 19 bases separated the two germline ends. Looked up from germline, CDR1 is SGHAT and CDR2 is FQNNGV. What the recovered Cohort 3 donors had was two negative PCRs, clearance, or symptom resolution.

This TCR was recovered from a woman between 45 and 65 years old who had recovered from COVID-19. The source material was PBMCs or T cells enriched from blood (not recorded which). The chain couples TRBV11-2 to TRBJ2-5; the D gene is possibly TRBD1 (6 bases). The CDR3 region has the DNA TGTGCCAGCAGCTCCCGCCGTGGGGTAGGGGGCCAAGAGACCCAGTACTTC. Protein: CASSSRRGVGGQETQYF.